The 11 T cell receptor beta chains below all came from one sample that was sequenced in a study of blood T cell repertoires in COVID-19. Data came from immunoSEQ multiplex PCR; TCRdb stores just in-frame clones and leaves some out. The repertoire holds some 46,000 clones, with 80% to 90% as singletons. Specimen: peripheral blood. The receptor set was obtained from a woman older than 75 with COVID-19, enrolled during active disease.

This clone was counted a single time. V gene TRBV5-1 combines with J gene TRBJ2-1, with TRBD2 as a possible D gene (5 bases). V lost 2 bases and J lost 7, with 13 bases in between. Germline V gives CDR1 SGHRS, CDR2 YFSETQ. The CDR3 length is 14 residues. The CDR3: CASSLLGSGNEQFF. The CDR3 DNA follows: TGCGCCAGCAGCTTACTAGGCTCTGGGAATGAGCAGTTCTTC.

The chain uses TRBV4-3 and TRBJ1-1; the match to TRBD1 covers 10 bases. With 3 bases clipped from V and 3 bases from J, the junction kept 4 bases outside the gene matches. CDR1 LGHNA and CDR2 YSLEER come from the germline V gene. The CDR3 is 15 amino acids. The CDR3 DNA reads TGCGCCAGCAGCCAGGAGGACAGGGGGGACACTGAAGCTTTCTTT. Translation gives CASSQEDRGDTEAFF.

The chain recombines TRBV4-3 with TRBJ2-3; 12 bases are shared with TRBD2. Looked up from germline, CDR1 is LGHNA and CDR2 is YSLEER. The junction had 2 bases not matched to a gene; V was cut back by 2 bases and J by 2 bases. This CDR3 is built from 16 residues. CDR3 amino acids: CASSQTSGGTTDTQYF. CDR3 DNA: TGCGCCAGCAGCCAAACTAGCGGGGGGACCACAGATACGCAGTATTTT.

The genes are TRBV19 and TRBJ1-1; TRBD1 aligns across 10 bases. V shed 6 bases, J shed 9 bases, and the junction held 7 bases outside the gene matches. CDR1 and CDR2 from the germline V gene are LNHDA and SQIVND (reference sequence). This CDR3 is 13 amino acids long. This CDR3 is CASRPGQGTKAFF. The DNA for the CDR3 is TGTGCCAGTAGGCCGGGACAGGGGACTAAAGCTTTCTTT.

In this sample, this clone turned up once. V is TRBV28 and J is TRBJ1-1; 9 bases match TRBD1. The CDR3 sequence is 15 residues long. Germline V gene sequence: CDR1 MDHEN, CDR2 SYDVKM. Germline trimming cut 6 bases from V and 4 bases from J; bases unmatched to any gene: 9. The CDR3: CASSRPGQGTTEAFF. The CDR3 DNA follows: TGTGCCAGCAGCAGACCCGGACAGGGGACCACTGAAGCTTTCTTT.

The chain recombines TRBV11-2 with TRBJ1-1; the match to TRBD1 covers 8 bases. The CDR3 sequence is 15 residues long. CDR1 SGHAT and CDR2 FQNNGV come from the germline V gene. V was pared by 4 bases and J by 2 bases, with 6 bases of the junction left unmatched. In DNA form, the CDR3 reads TGTGCCAGCAGCTCCCGGACAGGGCAAAACACTGAAGCTTTCTTT. It yields the protein CASSSRTGQNTEAFF.

This clone was seen only a few times. The chain uses TRBV5-4 and TRBJ1-5; no clear D. This CDR3 is built from 13 residues. From germline, CDR1 is SGHNT and CDR2 YYREEE (reference sequence). Trimming took 0 bases from V and 7 from J, leaving 8 bases between them. CDR3 loop: CASSLDRRQPQHF. The CDR3 region has the DNA TGTGCCAGCAGCTTGGACCGGCGGCAGCCCCAGCATTTT.

The chain uses TRBV7-3 and TRBJ1-6, with TRBD1 identical over 8 bases. This CDR3 comprises 16 residues. Losses at the gene ends were 2 bases for V and 7 bases for J; bases not matched to a gene: 7. Germline V gene sequence: CDR1 SGHTA, CDR2 FQGTGA. The CDR3 nucleotides read TGTGCCAGCAGCTTATTGGGGCGGACAGGGAATTCACCCCTCCACTTT. Its protein is CASSLLGRTGNSPLHF. Full variable domain (remainder filled in from reference TRBV7-3 and TRBJ1-6): GAGVSQTPSNKVTEKGKYVELRCDPISGHTALYWYRQSLGQGPEFLIYFQGTGAADDSGLPNDRFFAVRPEGSVSTLKIQRTERGDSAVYLCASSLLGRTGNSPLHFGNGTRLTVT.

This clone has only one observation. The rearrangement uses TRBV7-9 and TRBJ2-1; 9 nucleotides match TRBD1. There are 12 residues in the CDR3. Trimming took 4 bases from V and 12 from J; bases not matched to a gene: 4. The germline V gene encodes CDR1 SEHNR and CDR2 FQNEAQ (reference sequence). Here the CDR3 reads CASSSPGQGQFF. The DNA for the CDR3 is TGTGCCAGCAGCTCGCCGGGACAGGGGCAGTTCTTC.

This clone was seen only a few times. The V and J genes are TRBV12-3 or TRBV12-4 and TRBJ1-1; no firm D call. The CDR3 contains 13 residues. V lost 4 bases, J lost 1 base, and 7 bases lay in between. Written as DNA, the CDR3 is TGTGCCAGCAGTTCACAACAGAACACTGAAGCTTTCTTT. The encoded protein is CASSSQQNTEAFF.

The chain recombines TRBV7-9 with TRBJ2-3; D is unclear. V lost 10 bases and J 0 bases, leaving 8 bases between the germline ends. This CDR3 region has 12 residues. CDR1 and CDR2 from the germline V gene are SEHNR and FQNEAQ (reference sequence). This CDR3 reads CATRVSTDTQYF. In DNA form, the CDR3 reads TGTGCCACCCGGGTTAGCACAGATACGCAGTATTTT.